This record concerns one T cell receptor beta chain sequence. Its cognate antigen is unknown. This entry comes from a study of shared clonotypes between healthy human individuals. Study-wide background: The donor group consisted of a couple of women and a few men, aged 18 to 49. Findings of the study overall: Some naive CD4 clonotypes, roughly 5%, turned up in common across four donors. Sequencing depth was expected to affect clonotype sharing among donors.

CDR1 and CDR2 from the germline V gene are MDHEN and SYDVKM. CDR3 length: 13 residues. V was shortened by 6 bases and J by 3 bases, with 9 bases between the two germline ends. 150 to 250 ng DNA, approximately 31,000 T cell genomes, went into each sorted-subset replicate PCR. Repertoires were generated with immunoSEQ multiplex PCR, while TCRdb's copy carries only in-frame clones and drops some. The table shows roughly 1,600,000 clones, with about 98.5% occurring only once. The clonotype was recovered from a young man in good health. V and J are TRBV28 and TRBJ1-5; TRBD1 is a possible D gene (5 bases). Sample: naive CD4+ T cells sorted from blood. Subset here: CD45RA+ positively selected. The CDR3 here is CASRWDSNQPQHF. CDR3 DNA sequence: TGTGCCAGCAGATGGGACTCCAATCAGCCCCAGCATTTT.